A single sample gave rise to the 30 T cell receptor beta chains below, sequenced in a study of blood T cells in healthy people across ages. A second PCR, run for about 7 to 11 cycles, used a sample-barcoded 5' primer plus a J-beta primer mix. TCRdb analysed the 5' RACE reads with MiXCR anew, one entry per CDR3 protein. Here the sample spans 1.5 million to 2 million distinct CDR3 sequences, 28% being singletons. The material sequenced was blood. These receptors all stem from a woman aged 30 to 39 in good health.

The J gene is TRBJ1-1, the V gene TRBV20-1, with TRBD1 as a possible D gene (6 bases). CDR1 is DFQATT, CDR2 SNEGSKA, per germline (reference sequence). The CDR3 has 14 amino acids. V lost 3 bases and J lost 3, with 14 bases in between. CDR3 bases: TGCAGTGCTAGCGGGGGAGAGGGGGACACTGAAGCTTTCTTT. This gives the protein CSASGGEGDTEAFF.

The CDR3 nucleotides are TGCAGCGTTGAAGCCATACTCGGGGAAGAGCAGTACTTC. Encoded protein: CSVEAILGEEQYF. This sequence joins TRBV29-1 and TRBJ2-7; perhaps TRBD2 as D (5 bases). The CDR3 loop spans 13 amino acids. The ends were cut back, 1 base at V and 7 bases at J, with 14 bases in the middle. The germline V gene has CDR1 SQVTM and CDR2 ANQGSEA.

Here the CDR3 reads CASSLGAGNSYNEQFF. The CDR3 nucleotides are TGTGCCAGCAGCTTAGGGGCGGGAAACTCCTACAATGAGCAGTTCTTC. The genes are TRBV7-9 and TRBJ2-1; perhaps TRBD2 as D (6 bases). The CDR3 spans 16 residues. Trimming left V 1 base short and J 0 bases short, with 10 bases between. CDR1 and CDR2 (germline): SEHNR, FQNEAQ (reference sequence).

The CDR3 loop reads CASRKNRDSGGYGYTF. The DNA for the CDR3 is TGTGCCAGCAGAAAAAACCGGGACAGCGGGGGCTATGGCTACACCTTC. This sequence joins TRBV6-6 and TRBJ1-2; 7 bases are a match to TRBD1. Germline loops: CDR1 MNHNY, CDR2 SVGAGI (reference sequence). V gave up 6 bases and J gave up 4 bases; unmatched junction bases: 14. The CDR3 spans 16 residues.

The CDR3 reads CSVEGTGWGTGELFF. The CDR3 coding sequence is TGCAGCGTTGAAGGAACGGGGTGGGGCACCGGGGAGCTGTTTTTT. The chain employs TRBV29-1 and TRBJ2-2; TRBD2 is a possible D gene (5 bases). Deletions cut 1 base from V and 4 bases from J, with 13 bases between. Germline values: CDR1 SQVTM, CDR2 ANQGSEA. This CDR3 spans 15 amino acids.

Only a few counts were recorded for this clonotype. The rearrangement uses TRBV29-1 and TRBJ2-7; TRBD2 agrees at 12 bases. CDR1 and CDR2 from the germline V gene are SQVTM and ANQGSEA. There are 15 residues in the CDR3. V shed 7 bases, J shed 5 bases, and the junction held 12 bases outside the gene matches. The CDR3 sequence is CSAGETSGRRNEQYF. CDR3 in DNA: TGCAGCGCGGGGGAGACTAGCGGGAGACGGAACGAGCAGTACTTC.

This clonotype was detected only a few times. CDR3 bases: TGTGCCAGCAGCTTAGTGCGGGAGGAGCTATCCACAGATACGCAGTATTTT. Encoded protein: CASSLVREELSTDTQYF. V is TRBV7-8 and J is TRBJ2-3; 8 bases map to TRBD2. There are 17 residues in the CDR3. Germline CDR1 reads SGHVS; CDR2 reads FQNEAQ. V shed 1 base, J shed 2 bases, and the junction held 8 bases outside the gene matches.

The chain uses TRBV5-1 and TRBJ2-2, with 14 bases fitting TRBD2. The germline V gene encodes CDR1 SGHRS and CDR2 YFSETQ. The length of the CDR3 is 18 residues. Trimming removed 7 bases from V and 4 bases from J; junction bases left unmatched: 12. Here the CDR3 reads CASSRLAGGLGSTGELFF. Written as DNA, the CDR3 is TGCGCCAGCTCCCGACTAGCGGGGGGGCTAGGGAGCACCGGGGAGCTGTTTTTT.

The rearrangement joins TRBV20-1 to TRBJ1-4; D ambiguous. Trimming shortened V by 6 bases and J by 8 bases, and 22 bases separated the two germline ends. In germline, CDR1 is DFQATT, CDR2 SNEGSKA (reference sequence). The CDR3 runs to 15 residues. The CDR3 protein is CSALSPPSGGEKLFF. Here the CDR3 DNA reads TGCAGTGCCCTTTCCCCCCCCAGTGGAGGGGAAAAACTGTTTTTT.

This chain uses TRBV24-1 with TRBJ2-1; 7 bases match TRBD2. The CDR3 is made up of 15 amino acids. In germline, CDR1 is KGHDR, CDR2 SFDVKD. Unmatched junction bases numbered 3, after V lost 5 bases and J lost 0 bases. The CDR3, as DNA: TGTGCCACCAGTGCCGGCGGGAGCTCCTACAATGAGCAGTTCTTC. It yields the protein CATSAGGSSYNEQFF.

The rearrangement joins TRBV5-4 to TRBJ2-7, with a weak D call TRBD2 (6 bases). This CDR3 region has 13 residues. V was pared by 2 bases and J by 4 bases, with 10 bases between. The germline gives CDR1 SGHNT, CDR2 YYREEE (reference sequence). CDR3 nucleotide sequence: TGTGCCAGCAGCTTTGGGGGGATGTACGAGCAGTACTTC. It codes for CASSFGGMYEQYF.

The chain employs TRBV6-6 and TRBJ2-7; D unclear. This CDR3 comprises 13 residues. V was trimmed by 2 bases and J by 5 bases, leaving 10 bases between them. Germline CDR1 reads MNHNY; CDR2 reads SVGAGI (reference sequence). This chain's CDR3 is CASSYRGMDEQYF. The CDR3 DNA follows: TGTGCCAGCAGTTACCGAGGAATGGACGAGCAGTACTTC.

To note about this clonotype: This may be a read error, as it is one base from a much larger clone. The CDR3 protein is CASGLTKWSYNEQFF. DNA for the CDR3: TGTGCCAGCGGCCTGACTAAATGGTCCTACAATGAGCAGTTCTTC. The rearrangement uses TRBV6-5 and TRBJ2-1; weak D call: TRBD2 (5 bases). Looked up from germline, CDR1 is MNHEY and CDR2 is SVGAGI. This CDR3 comprises 15 residues. V was cut by 8 bases and J by 1 base, with 15 bases left in between.

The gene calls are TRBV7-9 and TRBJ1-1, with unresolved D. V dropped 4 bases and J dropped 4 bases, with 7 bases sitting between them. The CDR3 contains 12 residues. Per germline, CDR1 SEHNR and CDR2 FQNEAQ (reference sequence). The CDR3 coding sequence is TGTGCCAGCAGCTCGGCGGTCACTGAAGCTTTCTTT. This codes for CASSSAVTEAFF.

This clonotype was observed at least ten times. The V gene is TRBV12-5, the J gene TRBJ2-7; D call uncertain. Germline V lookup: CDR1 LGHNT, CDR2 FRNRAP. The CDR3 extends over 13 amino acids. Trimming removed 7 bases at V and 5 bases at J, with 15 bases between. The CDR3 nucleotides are TGTGCTAGTGACCTCCCCTCGGGTGACGAGCAGTACTTC. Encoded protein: CASDLPSGDEQYF.

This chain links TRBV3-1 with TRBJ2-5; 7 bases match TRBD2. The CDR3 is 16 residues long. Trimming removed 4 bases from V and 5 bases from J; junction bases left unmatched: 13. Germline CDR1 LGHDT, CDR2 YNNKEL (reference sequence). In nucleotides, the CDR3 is TGTGCCAGCAGCCTGGGGGGGGGAGTACGTGGGGAGACCCAGTACTTC. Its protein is CASSLGGGVRGETQYF.

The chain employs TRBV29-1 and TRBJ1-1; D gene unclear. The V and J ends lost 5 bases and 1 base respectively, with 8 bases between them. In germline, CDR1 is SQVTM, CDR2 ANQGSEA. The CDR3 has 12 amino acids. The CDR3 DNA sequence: TGCAGCGTTAGACCGTGGAACACTGAAGCTTTCTTT. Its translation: CSVRPWNTEAFF. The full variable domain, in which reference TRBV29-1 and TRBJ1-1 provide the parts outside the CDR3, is SAVISQKPSRDICQRGTSLTIQCQVDSQVTMMFWYRQQPGQSLTLIATANQGSEATYESGFVIDKFPISRPNLTFSTLTVSNMSPEDSSIYLCSVRPWNTEAFFGQGTRLTVV.

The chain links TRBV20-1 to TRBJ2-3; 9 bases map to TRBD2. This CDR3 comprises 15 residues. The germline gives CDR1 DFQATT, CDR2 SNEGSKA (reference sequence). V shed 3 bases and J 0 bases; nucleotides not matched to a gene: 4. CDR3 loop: CSASDLAGSTDTQYF. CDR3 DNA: TGCAGTGCTAGCGACCTAGCGGGAAGCACAGATACGCAGTATTTT.

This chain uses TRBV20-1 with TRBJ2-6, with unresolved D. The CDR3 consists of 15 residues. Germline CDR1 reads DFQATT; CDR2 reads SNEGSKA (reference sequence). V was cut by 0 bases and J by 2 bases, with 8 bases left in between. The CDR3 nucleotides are TGCAGTGCTAGAGATCTGGGAACTGGGGCCAACGTCCTGACTTTC. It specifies CSARDLGTGANVLTF.

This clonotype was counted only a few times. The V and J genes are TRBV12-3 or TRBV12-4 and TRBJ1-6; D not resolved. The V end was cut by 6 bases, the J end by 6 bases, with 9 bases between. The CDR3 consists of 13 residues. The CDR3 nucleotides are TGTGCCAGCAGACTGACCAGTAATTCACCCCTCCACTTT. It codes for CASRLTSNSPLHF.

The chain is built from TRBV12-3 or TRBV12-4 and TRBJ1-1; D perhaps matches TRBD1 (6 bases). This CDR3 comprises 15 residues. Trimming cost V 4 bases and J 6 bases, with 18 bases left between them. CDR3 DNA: TGTGCCAGCAGTTCTTTAGTTACAGGGTTTCCTGAAGCTTTCTTT. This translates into CASSSLVTGFPEAFF.

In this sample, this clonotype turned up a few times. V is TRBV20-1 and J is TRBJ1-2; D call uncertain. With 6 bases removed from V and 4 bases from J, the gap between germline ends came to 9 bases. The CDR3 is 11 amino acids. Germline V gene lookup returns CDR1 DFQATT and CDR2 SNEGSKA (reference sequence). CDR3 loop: CSAYDSYGYTF. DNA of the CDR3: TGCAGTGCCTATGACTCCTATGGCTACACCTTC.

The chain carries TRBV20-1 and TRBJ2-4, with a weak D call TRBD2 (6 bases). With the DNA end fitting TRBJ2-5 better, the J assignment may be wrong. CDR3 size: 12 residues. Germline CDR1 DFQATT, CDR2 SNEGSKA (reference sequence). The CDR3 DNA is TGCAGGGCCAGACTAGTGGGGGAGACCCAGTACTTC. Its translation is CRARLVGETQYF.

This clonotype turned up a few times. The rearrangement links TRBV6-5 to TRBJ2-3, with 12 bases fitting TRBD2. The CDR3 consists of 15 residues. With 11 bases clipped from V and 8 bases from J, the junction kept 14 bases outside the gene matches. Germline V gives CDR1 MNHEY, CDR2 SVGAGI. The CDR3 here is CAASRGLAGAGTQYF. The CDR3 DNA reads TGTGCCGCCTCCCGGGGACTAGCGGGCGCAGGTACGCAGTATTTT.

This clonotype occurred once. CDR3 loop: CASNRHADTQYF. The CDR3 DNA follows: TGTGCCAGCAACCGACACGCAGATACGCAGTATTTT. This chain uses TRBV2 with TRBJ2-3; unclear D gene. Looked up from germline, CDR1 is SNHLY and CDR2 is FYNNEI. Between the trimmed V and J ends, which lost 7 bases and 4 bases, there was a span of 9 bases. This CDR3 contains 12 residues.

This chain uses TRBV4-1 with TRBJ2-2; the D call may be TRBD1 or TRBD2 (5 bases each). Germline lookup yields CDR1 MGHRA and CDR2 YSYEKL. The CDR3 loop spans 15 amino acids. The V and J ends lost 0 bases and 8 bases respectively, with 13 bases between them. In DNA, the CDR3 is TGCGCCAGCAGCCAAGAGTGGGGCAAGCGGGGGGAGCTGTTTTTT. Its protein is CASSQEWGKRGELFF.

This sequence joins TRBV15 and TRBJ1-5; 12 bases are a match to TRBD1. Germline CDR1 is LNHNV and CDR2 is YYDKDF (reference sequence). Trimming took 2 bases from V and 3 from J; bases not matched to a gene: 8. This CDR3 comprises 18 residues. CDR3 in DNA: TGTGCCACCAGCAGATACCGGGACAGGGGGCTGAACAATCAGCCCCAGCATTTT. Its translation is CATSRYRDRGLNNQPQHF.

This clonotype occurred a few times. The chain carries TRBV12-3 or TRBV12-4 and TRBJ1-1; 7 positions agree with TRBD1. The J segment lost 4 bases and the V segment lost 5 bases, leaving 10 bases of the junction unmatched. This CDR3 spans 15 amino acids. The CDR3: CASSATGAGGTEAFF. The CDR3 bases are TGTGCCAGCAGTGCTACAGGGGCGGGGGGCACTGAAGCTTTCTTT.

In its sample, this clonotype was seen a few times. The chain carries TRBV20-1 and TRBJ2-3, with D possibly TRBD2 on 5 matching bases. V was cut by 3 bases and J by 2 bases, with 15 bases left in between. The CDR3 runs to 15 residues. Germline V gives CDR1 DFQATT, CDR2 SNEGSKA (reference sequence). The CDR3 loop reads CSASPSGALTDTQYF. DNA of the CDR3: TGCAGTGCTAGTCCGAGCGGAGCCCTCACAGATACGCAGTATTTT.

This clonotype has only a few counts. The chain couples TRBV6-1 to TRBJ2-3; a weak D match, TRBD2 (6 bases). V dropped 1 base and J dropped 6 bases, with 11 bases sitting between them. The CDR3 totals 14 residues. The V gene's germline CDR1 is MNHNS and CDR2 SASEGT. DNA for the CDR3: TGTGCCAGCAGTGAAGTCTACCGGGGGGATACGCAGTATTTT. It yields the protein CASSEVYRGDTQYF.